This TCR beta chain was profiled in a study of blood T cell repertoires in COVID-19. Study context: From T cells, B-cell-depleted T cells, or PBMCs came the material, which was cDNA or gDNA.

Trimming cost V 3 bases and J 7 bases, with 8 bases left between them. Looked up from germline, CDR1 is SGHNT and CDR2 is YYREEE (reference sequence). This CDR3 has 12 amino acids. Profiled with immunoSEQ multiplex PCR; TCRdb holds only in-frame clones, not every one. The sample lists 140,000 or so clones, 85% to 90% occurring once. This receptor was identified in a man aged 50-60 years who had recovered from COVID-19. The sample comprised peripheral blood. The chain has TRBV5-4 and TRBJ1-5; a possible D gene is TRBD1 (5 bases). For the CDR3, the DNA is TGTGCCAGCAGCTATCCAGGGCAGCCCCAGCATTTT. It specifies CASSYPGQPQHF.